The clone carrying this T cell receptor (beta chain) came up many times. Germline loops: CDR1 MGHDK, CDR2 SYGVNS. This CDR3 spans 14 amino acids. The germline V and J ends were trimmed by 4 bases and 3 bases, with 13 bases remaining between them. These data originate in a study of human T cells and chemical hapten exposure. For the study at large: Donors were sensitized with 2% DPC on the upper inner arm. Small volume differences among pooled libraries mainly caused per-sample TCR yield variation.

Specified time point: pre-sensitization, week 0. Treatment of the sample: therapeutic diphenylcyclopropenone sensitization with weekly scalp DPC. Individual cDNA molecules had unique molecular identifiers attached to them by the library. TCRdb reprocessed the RACE reads with MiXCR, giving one entry per CDR3 protein. The sample has tens of thousands of distinct CDR3 sequences, approximately 10% seen once; the top ten hold 4%. Here the sequenced sample was whole blood, taken in connection with sensitization to the hapten diphenylcyclopropenone (DPC). This TCR was recovered from a woman aged 40 to 55 with alopecia areata. Some clones in this sample may be carry-over from other donors' samples. The chain combines TRBV25-1 with TRBJ2-7; D not certain. CDR3 bases: TGTGCCAGCAGTGGGGTTCTACCGGGCTACGAGCAGTACTTC. Translation: CASSGVLPGYEQYF.